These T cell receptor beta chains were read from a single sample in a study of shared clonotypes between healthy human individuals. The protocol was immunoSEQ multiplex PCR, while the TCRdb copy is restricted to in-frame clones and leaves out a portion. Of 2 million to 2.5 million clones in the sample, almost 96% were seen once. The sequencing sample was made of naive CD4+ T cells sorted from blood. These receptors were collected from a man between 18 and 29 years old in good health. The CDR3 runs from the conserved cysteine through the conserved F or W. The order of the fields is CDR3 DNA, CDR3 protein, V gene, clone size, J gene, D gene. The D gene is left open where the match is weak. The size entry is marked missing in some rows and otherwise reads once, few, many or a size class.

TGTGCCAGCAGTGAAGAGGGTAGCGGGAGGGCCCGAACCGGGGAGCTGTTTTTT CASSEEGSGRARTGELFF TRBV6-1 once TRBJ2-2 TRBD2
TGTGCCAGTAGTATGGCGGGACTAGCGGGAGGCCGCTCCTACGAGCAGTACTTC CASSMAGLAGGRSYEQYF TRBV19 - TRBJ2-7 TRBD2
TGTGCCAGCAGTTTTTCGGACGGTACTGAAGCTTTCTTT CASSFSDGTEAFF TRBV27 - TRBJ1-1 -
TGTGCCAGCAGTAGGGGACAGCAAGAGACCCAGTACTTC CASSRGQQETQYF TRBV7-9 - TRBJ2-5 TRBD1
TGTGCCATCAGCGGTAGCGGGAGTTCTACCGGGGAGCTGTTTTTT CAISGSGSSTGELFF TRBV10-3 - TRBJ2-2 TRBD2
TGTGCCAGCTCACCCACCCTCGACAGGGCCAATCAGCCCCAGCATTTT CASSPTLDRANQPQHF TRBV18 once TRBJ1-5 TRBD1
TGTGCCAGCACTGAGTCGGAGGGACCCTACGAGCAGTACTTC CASTESEGPYEQYF TRBV6-1 - TRBJ2-7 -
TGTGCCAGCAGTTCCGTGGGACAGGGAAGCACAGATACGCAGTATTTT CASSSVGQGSTDTQYF TRBV6-5 once TRBJ2-3 TRBD1
TGCGCCAGCAGCCAAGATACTAGCGGGAGGGCGGGGGACGAGCAGTACTTC CASSQDTSGRAGDEQYF TRBV4-1 - TRBJ2-7 TRBD2
TGTGCCAGCAGTGAGCAGGTTGAAGCTTTCTTT CASSEQVEAFF TRBV2 once TRBJ1-1 -
TGCGCCAGCACACTCGGGGGCCCATTAGGCGGGGAGCTGTTTTTT CASTLGGPLGGELFF TRBV5-1 - TRBJ2-2 -
TGTGCCAGCAGAACTCCCGGGGGGTATGGCTACACCTTC CASRTPGGYGYTF TRBV27 - TRBJ1-2 -
TGTGCCTGGGACCTAGGAGGGCGAGATCAGCCCCAGCATTTT CAWDLGGRDQPQHF TRBV30 - TRBJ1-5 -
TGTGCCAGCAGCTTGGCCTCACAGACTCCGAACACCGGGGAGCTGTTTTTT CASSLASQTPNTGELFF TRBV5-4 - TRBJ2-2 -
TGTGCCAGCAGTGAAAACAGGAGCTCCTACGAGCAGTACTTC CASSENRSSYEQYF TRBV2 - TRBJ2-7 -
TGCGCCAGCAGCTTGTTCGGGACCAACACTGAAGCTTTCTTT CASSLFGTNTEAFF TRBV5-1 few TRBJ1-1 -
TGTGCCAGCAGGAAGGGACAGGGGACGCACGAGCAGTACTTC CASRKGQGTHEQYF TRBV27 - TRBJ2-7 TRBD1
TGTGCCATCAGTGATGGACATCAGCCCCAGCATTTT CAISDGHQPQHF TRBV10-3 - TRBJ1-5 -
TGTGCCAGCAGTCGAAGGCAGGCTAGCAATCAGCCCCAGCATTTT CASSRRQASNQPQHF TRBV6-6 - TRBJ1-5 -
TGTGCCAGTAGACGTAGGACAGGTGGTTCGGACACTGAAGCTTTCTTT CASRRRTGGSDTEAFF TRBV19 - TRBJ1-1 TRBD1
TGCGCCAGCAGCTTGGAAGGGGGGAAAGAGACCCAGTACTTC CASSLEGGKETQYF TRBV5-1 - TRBJ2-5 -
TGTGCCAGCACCCGCGGTAGCAATCAGCCCCAGCATTTT CASTRGSNQPQHF TRBV6-5 - TRBJ1-5 -
TGCGCCAGCAGCCAACCAACGAGCGGGAGTGGGAATGAGCAGTTCTTC CASSQPTSGSGNEQFF TRBV4-1 - TRBJ2-1 TRBD2
TGTGCCTGGGGGGACAGAAACTACTATGGCTACACCTTC CAWGDRNYYGYTF TRBV30 once TRBJ1-2 TRBD1
TGCGCCAGCAGCCAAGAGTGGGGGGCAGGAAACACCATATATTTT CASSQEWGAGNTIYF TRBV4-1 - TRBJ1-3 -
TGCAGCGTTGAAGATAAGGGACTAGCGGCCTACAATGAGCAGTTCTTC CSVEDKGLAAYNEQFF TRBV29-1 - TRBJ2-1 TRBD2
TGTGCCAGCAGCTTACCCAGGGGGCTTTCACCCCTCCACTTT CASSLPRGLSPLHF TRBV7-2 - TRBJ1-6 TRBD1
TGTGCCAGCAGCCGGGGGCCAGAGACCCAGTACTTC CASSRGPETQYF TRBV14 - TRBJ2-5 -
TGTGCTAGTGGCGAGGGACAGGGAAGACAGCCCCAGCATTTT CASGEGQGRQPQHF TRBV12-5 - TRBJ1-5 TRBD1
TGTGCCAGCACCAAGGGAGGGGTGAATGGCTACACCTTC CASTKGGVNGYTF TRBV9 once TRBJ1-2 -
TGTGCCAGCAGTTCATACGGATCCAGGCACTATGGCTACACCTTC CASSSYGSRHYGYTF TRBV28 - TRBJ1-2 -
TGTGCCAGCAGTTACCCGGGACAGGGGATAGGCTATGGCTACACCTTC CASSYPGQGIGYGYTF TRBV6-6 - TRBJ1-2 TRBD1
TGTGCCAGCAGCTCGGGACAGGGTTCGGGTGGCTACACCTTC CASSSGQGSGGYTF TRBV6-5 - TRBJ1-2 TRBD1
TGTGCCAGCAGTTCACCGGGACAGGGGGGAGAGACCCAGTACTTC CASSSPGQGGETQYF TRBV28 - TRBJ2-5 TRBD1
TGTGCCAGCTCACCCACCGGAGGGTGGTACAATGAGCAGTTCTTC CASSPTGGWYNEQFF TRBV18 - TRBJ2-1 -
TGCGCCAGCAGCTCGGCCAGTGGGGCACAAGAGACCCAGTACTTC CASSSASGAQETQYF TRBV5-1 - TRBJ2-5 -
TGTGCCTGGAGTAAGGGGAACTATGGCTACACCTTC CAWSKGNYGYTF TRBV30 - TRBJ1-2 -
TGTGCCAGCAGCCCCAGGGGCGGTACCTACGAGCAGTACTTC CASSPRGGTYEQYF TRBV9 - TRBJ2-7 -
TGCGCCAGCAGCCCACTCGGGCAGGGGGCTCTGGACGAGCAGTACTTC CASSPLGQGALDEQYF TRBV4-1 - TRBJ2-7 TRBD1
TGTGCCTGGAGTTCGGGACTAGCGGACTTCTTGGAGACCCAGTACTTC CAWSSGLADFLETQYF TRBV30 - TRBJ2-5 TRBD2
TGCGCCAGCAGCTTGGAAGTGGGCGTCGGGGAGCAGTTCTTC CASSLEVGVGEQFF TRBV5-1 - TRBJ2-1 -
TGTGCCAGCAGTTCCAGGACAGGCTTAGACGGCTACACCTTC CASSSRTGLDGYTF TRBV6-5 once TRBJ1-2 TRBD1
TGTGCCAGTAGCCCCGATCAGGGTACAAATCAGCCCCAGCATTTT CASSPDQGTNQPQHF TRBV19 - TRBJ1-5 -
TGCGCCAGCAGCCTGGAATTGGGCCTTAATTCACCCCTCCACTTT CASSLELGLNSPLHF TRBV5-1 - TRBJ1-6 -
TGCGCCAGCAGCTTTAGCGGGAGGGCCGACGGGGAGCTGTTTTTT CASSFSGRADGELFF TRBV5-1 - TRBJ2-2 TRBD2
TGTGCCAGCAGGGGAAGCGGAATCTCTGGAAACACCATATATTTT CASRGSGISGNTIYF TRBV6-5 - TRBJ1-3 -
TGTGCCATCACCACCGCCCTAGCGGGAACGGGTACGCAGTATTTT CAITTALAGTGTQYF TRBV10-3 - TRBJ2-3 TRBD2
TGTGCCAGCAGTTCCCCCCGGGCGGACTATGGCTACACCTTC CASSSPRADYGYTF TRBV6-5 - TRBJ1-2 -